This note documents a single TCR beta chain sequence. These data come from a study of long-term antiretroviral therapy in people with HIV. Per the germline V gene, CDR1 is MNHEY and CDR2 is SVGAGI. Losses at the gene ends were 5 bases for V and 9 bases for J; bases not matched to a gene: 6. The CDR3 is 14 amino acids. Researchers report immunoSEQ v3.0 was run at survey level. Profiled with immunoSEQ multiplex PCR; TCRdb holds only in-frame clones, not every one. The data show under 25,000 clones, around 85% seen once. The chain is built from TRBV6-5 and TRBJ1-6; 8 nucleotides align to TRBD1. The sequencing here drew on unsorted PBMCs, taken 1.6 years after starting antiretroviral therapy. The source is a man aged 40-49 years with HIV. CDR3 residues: CASSLDRASSPLHF. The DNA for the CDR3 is TGTGCCAGCAGTCTGGACAGGGCAAGTTCACCCCTCCACTTT.